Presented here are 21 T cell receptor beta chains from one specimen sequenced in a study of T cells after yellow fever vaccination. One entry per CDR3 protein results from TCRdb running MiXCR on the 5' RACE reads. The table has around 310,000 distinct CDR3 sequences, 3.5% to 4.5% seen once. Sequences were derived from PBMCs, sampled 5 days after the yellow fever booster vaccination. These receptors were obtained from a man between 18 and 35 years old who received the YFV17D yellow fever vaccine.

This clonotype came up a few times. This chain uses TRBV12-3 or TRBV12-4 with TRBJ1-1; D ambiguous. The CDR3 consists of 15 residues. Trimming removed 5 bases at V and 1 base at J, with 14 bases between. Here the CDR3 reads CASSLRAVRNTEAFF. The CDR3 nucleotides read TGTGCCAGCAGTCTACGAGCAGTCAGGAACACTGAAGCTTTCTTT.

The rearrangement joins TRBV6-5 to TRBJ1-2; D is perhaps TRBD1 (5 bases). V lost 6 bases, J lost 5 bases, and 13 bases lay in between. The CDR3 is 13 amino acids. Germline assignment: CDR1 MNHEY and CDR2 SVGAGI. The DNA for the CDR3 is TGTGCCAGCAGGACAGATTCGGGGTATGGCTACACCTTC. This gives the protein CASRTDSGYGYTF.

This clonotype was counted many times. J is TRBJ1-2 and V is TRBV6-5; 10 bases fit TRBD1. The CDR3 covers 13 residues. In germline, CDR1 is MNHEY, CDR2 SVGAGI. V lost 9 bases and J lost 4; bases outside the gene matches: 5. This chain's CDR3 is CASRTGGGYGYTF. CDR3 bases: TGTGCCAGTAGGACAGGGGGGGGCTATGGCTACACCTTC.

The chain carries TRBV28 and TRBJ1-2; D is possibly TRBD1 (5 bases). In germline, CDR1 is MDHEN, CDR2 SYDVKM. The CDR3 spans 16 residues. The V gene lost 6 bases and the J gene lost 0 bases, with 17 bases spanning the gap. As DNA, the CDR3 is TGTGCCAGCAGACTCGGCAGGGCCCCAGCTAACTATGGCTACACCTTC. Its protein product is CASRLGRAPANYGYTF.

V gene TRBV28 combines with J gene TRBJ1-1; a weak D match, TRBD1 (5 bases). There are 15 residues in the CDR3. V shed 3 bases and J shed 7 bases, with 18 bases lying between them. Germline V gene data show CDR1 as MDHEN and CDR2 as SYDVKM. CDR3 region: CASSFEGGGESEAFF. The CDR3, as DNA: TGTGCCAGCAGTTTTGAGGGCGGGGGTGAAAGTGAAGCTTTCTTT.

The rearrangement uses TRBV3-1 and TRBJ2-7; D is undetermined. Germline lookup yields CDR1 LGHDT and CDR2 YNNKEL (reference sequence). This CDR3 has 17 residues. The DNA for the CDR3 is TGTGCCATCAGCCAAGATCTAGGCAGCCCTTTTCCCTTCGAGCAGTACGTC. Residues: CAISQDLGSPFPFEQYV.

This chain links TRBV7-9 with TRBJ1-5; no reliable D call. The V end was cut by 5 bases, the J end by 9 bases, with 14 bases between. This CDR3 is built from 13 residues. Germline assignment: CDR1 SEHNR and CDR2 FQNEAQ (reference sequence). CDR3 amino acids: CASSGSYEGPQHF. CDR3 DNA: TGTGCCAGCAGCGGGTCTTATGAGGGGCCCCAGCATTTT.

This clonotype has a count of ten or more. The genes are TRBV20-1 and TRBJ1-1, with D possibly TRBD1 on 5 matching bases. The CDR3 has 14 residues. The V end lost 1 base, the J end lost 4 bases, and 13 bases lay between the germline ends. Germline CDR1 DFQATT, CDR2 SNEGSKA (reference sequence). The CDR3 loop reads CSARGSRAGTEAFF. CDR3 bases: TGCAGTGCTAGAGGAAGCAGGGCTGGCACTGAAGCTTTCTTT.

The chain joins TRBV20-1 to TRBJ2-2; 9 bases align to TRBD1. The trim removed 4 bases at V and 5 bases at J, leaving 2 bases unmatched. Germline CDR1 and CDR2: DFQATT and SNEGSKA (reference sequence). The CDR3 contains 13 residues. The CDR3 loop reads CSAIGTGTGELFF. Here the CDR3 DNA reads TGCAGTGCTATCGGGACAGGGACCGGGGAGCTGTTTTTT.

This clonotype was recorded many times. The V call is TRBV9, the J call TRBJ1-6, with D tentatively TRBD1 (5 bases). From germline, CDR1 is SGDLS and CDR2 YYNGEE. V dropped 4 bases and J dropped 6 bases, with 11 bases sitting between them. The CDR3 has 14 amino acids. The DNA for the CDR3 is TGTGCCAGCAGCCCCGGGGGGTTTAATTCACCCCTCCACTTT. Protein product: CASSPGGFNSPLHF.

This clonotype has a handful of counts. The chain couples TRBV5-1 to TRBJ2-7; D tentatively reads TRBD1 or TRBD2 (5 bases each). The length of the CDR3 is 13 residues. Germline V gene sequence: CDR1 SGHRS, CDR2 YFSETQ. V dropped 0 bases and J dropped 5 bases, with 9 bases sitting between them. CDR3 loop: CASSLGGLNEQYF. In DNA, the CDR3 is TGCGCCAGCAGCTTGGGGGGGTTAAACGAGCAGTACTTC. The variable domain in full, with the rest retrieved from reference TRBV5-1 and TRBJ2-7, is KAGVTQTPRYLIKTRGQQVTLSCSPISGHRSVSWYQQTPGQGLQFLFEYFSETQRNKGNFPGRFSGRQFSNSRSEMNVSTLELGDSALYLCASSLGGLNEQYFGPGTRLTVT.

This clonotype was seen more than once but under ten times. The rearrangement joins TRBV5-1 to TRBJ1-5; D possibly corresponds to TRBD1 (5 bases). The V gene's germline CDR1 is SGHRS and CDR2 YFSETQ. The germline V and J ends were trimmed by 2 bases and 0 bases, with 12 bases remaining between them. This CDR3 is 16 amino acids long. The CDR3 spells CASSFLPTGSNQPQHF. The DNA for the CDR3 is TGCGCCAGCAGCTTCCTCCCCACAGGTAGCAATCAGCCCCAGCATTTT.

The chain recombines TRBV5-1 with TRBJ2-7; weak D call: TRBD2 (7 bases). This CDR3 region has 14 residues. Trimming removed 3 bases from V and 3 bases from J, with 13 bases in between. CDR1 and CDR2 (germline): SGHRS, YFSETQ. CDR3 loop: CASSSGGAGYEQYF. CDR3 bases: TGCGCCAGCAGCTCGGGGGGCGCGGGCTACGAGCAGTACTTC.

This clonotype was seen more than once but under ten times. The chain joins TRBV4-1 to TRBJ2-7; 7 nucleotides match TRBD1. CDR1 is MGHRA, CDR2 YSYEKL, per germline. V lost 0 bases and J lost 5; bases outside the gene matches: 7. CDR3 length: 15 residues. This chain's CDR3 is CASSQETGTANEQYV. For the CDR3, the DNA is TGCGCCAGCAGCCAAGAGACCGGGACAGCAAACGAGCAGTACGTC.

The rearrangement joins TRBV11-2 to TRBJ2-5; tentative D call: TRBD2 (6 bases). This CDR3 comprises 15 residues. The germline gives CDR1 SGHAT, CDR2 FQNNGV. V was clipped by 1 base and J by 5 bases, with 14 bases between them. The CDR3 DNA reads TGTGCCAGCAGCTTAGTGGGACCCGCGGGGGAGACCCAGTACTTC. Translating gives CASSLVGPAGETQYF.

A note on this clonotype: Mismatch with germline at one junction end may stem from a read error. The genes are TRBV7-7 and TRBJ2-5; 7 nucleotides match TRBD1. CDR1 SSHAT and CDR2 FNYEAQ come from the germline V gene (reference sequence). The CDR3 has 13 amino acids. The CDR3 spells CASSNDREETQYF. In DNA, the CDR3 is TGTGCTAGCAGCAACGACAGGGAAGAGACCCAGTACTTC.

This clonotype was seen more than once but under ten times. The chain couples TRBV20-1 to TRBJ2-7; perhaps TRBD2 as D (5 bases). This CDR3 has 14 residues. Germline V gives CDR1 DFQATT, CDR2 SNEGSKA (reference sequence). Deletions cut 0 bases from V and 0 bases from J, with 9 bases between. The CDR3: CSARDGKSSYEQYV. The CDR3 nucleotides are TGCAGTGCTAGAGACGGGAAAAGCTCCTACGAGCAGTACGTC.

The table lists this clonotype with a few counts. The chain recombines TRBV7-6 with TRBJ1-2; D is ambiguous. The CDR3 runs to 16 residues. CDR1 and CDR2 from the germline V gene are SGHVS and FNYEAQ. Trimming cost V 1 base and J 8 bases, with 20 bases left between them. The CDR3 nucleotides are TGTGCCAGCAGCTTAGGCCGAGAAGGAGGGTTTGGCGGCTACACCTTC. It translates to CASSLGREGGFGGYTF.

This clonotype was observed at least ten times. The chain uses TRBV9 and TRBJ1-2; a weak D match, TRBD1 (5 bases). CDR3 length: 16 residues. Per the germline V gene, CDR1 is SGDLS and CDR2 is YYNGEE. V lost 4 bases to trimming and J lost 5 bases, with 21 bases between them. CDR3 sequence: CASSPFFNVQGYGYTF. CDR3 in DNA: TGTGCCAGCAGCCCCTTTTTTAACGTCCAGGGATATGGCTACACCTTC.

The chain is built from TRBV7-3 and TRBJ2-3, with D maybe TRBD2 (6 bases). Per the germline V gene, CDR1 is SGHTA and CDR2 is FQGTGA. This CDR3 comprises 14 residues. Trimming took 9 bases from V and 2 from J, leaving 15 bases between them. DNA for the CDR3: TGTGCCAGTCACCGGGACTCACTCACAGATACGCAGTATTTT. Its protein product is CASHRDSLTDTQYF.

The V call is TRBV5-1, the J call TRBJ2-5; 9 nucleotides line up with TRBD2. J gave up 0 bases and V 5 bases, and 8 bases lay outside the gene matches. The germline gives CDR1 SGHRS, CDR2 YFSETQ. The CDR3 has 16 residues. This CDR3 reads CASSGRASGNQETQYF. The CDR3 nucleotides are TGCGCCAGCAGTGGTAGGGCTAGCGGGAACCAAGAGACCCAGTACTTC.